The clone carrying this T cell receptor (beta chain) was found once. The CDR3 covers 15 residues. The junction had 10 bases not matched to a gene; V was cut back by 4 bases and J by 10 bases. Germline loops: CDR1 MNHEY, CDR2 SVGEGT. The data originate from a study of blood T cell repertoires in COVID-19. The repertoire was sequenced with immunoSEQ multiplex PCR; TCRdb's copy has only in-frame clones and lacks some. The table shows approximately 24,000 clones, with 80% to 90% occurring only once. This TCR came from a human donor with active COVID-19. The donor label of this sample is uncertain. This sequence joins TRBV6-2 or TRBV6-3 and TRBJ2-4; the match to TRBD1 covers 10 bases. Sequenced material: peripheral blood. CDR3 amino acids: CASSSAGTGVRIQYF. Written as DNA, the CDR3 is TGTGCCAGCAGTTCCGCCGGGACAGGGGTAAGGATTCAGTACTTC.